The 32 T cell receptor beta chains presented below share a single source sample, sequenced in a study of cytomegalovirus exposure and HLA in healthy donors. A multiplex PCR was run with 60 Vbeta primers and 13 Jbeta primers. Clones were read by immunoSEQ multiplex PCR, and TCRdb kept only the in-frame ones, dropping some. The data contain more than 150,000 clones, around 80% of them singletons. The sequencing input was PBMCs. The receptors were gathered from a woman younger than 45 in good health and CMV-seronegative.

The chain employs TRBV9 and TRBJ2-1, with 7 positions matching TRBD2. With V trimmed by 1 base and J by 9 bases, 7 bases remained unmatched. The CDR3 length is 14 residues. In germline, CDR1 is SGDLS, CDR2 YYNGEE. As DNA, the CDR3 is TGTGCCAGCAGCGTATCCCCCCTAGCGGTTGAGCAGTTCTTC. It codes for CASSVSPLAVEQFF.

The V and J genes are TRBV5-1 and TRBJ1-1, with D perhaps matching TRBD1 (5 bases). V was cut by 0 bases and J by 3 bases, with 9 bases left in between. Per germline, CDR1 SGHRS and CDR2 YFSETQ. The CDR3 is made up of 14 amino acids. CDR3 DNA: TGCGCCAGCAGCTTGGACGGCAGGGACACTGAAGCTTTCTTT. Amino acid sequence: CASSLDGRDTEAFF. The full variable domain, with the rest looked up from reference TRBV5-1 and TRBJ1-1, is KAGVTQTPRYLIKTRGQQVTLSCSPISGHRSVSWYQQTPGQGLQFLFEYFSETQRNKGNFPGRFSGRQFSNSRSEMNVSTLELGDSALYLCASSLDGRDTEAFFGQGTRLTVV.

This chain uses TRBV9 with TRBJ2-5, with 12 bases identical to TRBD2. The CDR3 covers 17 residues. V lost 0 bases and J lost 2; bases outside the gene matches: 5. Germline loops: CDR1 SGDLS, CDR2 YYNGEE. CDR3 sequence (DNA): TGTGCCAGCAGCGTAGACACTAGCGGGGGGCTTCAAGAGACCCAGTACTTC. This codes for CASSVDTSGGLQETQYF.

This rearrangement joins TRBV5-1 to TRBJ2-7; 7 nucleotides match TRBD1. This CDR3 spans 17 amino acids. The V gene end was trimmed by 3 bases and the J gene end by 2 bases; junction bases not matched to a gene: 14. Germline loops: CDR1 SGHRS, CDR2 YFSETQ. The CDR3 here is CASSSNYDRDNPYEQYF. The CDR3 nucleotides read TGCGCCAGCAGCTCGAACTACGACAGGGACAATCCCTACGAGCAGTACTTC.

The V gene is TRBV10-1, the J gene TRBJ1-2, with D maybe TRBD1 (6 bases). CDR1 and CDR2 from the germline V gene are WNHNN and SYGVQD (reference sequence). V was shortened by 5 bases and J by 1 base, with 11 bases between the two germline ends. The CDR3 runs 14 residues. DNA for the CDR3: TGCGCCAGCAGTAACAGGGCCGATAACTATGGCTACACCTTC. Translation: CASSNRADNYGYTF.

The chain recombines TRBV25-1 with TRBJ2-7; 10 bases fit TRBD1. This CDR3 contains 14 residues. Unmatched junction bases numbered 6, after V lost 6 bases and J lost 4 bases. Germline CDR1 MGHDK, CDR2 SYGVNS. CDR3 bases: TGTGCCAGCAGAGGGACAGGGGTGGGATACGAGCAGTACTTC. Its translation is CASRGTGVGYEQYF.

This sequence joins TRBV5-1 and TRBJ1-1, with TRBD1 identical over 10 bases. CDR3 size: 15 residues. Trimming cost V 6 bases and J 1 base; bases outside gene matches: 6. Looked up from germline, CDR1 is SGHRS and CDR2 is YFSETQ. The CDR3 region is CASTSGQGTNTEAFF. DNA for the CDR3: TGCGCCAGCACCTCGGGACAGGGGACGAACACTGAAGCTTTCTTT.

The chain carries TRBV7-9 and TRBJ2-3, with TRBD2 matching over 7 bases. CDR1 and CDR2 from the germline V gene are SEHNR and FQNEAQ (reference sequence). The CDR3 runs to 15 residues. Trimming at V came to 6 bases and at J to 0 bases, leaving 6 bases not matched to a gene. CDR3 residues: CASRFTGLSTDTQYF. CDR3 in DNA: TGTGCCAGCAGGTTTACGGGACTAAGCACAGATACGCAGTATTTT.

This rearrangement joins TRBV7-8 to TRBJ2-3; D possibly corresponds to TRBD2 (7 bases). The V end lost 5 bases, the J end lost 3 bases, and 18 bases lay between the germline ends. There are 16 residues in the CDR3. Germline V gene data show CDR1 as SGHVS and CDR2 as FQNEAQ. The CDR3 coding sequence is TGTGCCAGCAGCCTGAGGGGGAGCGGGGCGACAGATACGCAGTATTTT. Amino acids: CASSLRGSGATDTQYF.

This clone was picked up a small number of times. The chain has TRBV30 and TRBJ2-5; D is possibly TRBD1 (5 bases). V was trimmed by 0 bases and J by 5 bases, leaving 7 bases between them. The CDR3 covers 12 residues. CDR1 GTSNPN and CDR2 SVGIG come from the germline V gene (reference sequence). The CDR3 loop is CAWSVSGETQYF. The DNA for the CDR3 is TGTGCCTGGAGTGTGTCAGGGGAGACCCAGTACTTC.

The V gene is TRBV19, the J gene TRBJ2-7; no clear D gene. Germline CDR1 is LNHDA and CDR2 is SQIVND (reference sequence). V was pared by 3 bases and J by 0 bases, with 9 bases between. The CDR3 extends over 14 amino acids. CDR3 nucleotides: TGTGCCAGTAGTATCGGAGACGGCTCCTACGAGCAGTACTTC. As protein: CASSIGDGSYEQYF.

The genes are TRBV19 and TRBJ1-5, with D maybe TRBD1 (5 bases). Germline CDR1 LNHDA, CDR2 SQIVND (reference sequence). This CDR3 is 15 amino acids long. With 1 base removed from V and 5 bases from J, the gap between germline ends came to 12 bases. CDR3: CASSIGGGVDQPQHF. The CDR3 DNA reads TGTGCCAGTAGTATAGGGGGAGGGGTGGATCAGCCCCAGCATTTT.

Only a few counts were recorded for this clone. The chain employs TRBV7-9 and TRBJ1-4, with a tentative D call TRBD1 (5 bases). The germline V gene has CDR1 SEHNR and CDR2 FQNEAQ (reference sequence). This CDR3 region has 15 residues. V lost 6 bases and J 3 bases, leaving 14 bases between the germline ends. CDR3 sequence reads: CASSPGVYPNEKLFF. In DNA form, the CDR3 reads TGTGCCAGCAGTCCGGGGGTGTATCCTAATGAAAAACTGTTTTTT.

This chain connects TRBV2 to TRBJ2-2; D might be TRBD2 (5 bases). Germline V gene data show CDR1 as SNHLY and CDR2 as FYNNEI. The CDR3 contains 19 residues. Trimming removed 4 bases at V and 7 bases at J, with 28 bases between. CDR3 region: CASSVFPSVGNGKIGELFF. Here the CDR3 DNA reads TGTGCCAGCAGTGTGTTCCCCTCCGTGGGGAACGGGAAGATCGGGGAGCTGTTTTTT.

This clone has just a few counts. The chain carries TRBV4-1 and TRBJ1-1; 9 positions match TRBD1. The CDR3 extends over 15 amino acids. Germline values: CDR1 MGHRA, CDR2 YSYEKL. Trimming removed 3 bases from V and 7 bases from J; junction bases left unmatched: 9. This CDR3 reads CASSHRTGASIEAFF. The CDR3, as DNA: TGCGCCAGCAGCCATCGGACAGGGGCTTCCATTGAAGCTTTCTTT.

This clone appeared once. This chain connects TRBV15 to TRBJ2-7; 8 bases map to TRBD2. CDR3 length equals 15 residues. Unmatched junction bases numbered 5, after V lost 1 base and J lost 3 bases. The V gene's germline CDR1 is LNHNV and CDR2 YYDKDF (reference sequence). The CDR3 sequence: CATSRVGGGVYEQYF. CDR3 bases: TGTGCCACCAGCAGAGTCGGGGGGGGCGTCTACGAGCAGTACTTC.

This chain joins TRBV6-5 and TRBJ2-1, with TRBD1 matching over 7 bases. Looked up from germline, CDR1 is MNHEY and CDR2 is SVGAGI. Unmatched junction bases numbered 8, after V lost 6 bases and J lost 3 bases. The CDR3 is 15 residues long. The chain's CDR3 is CASRADRDHYNEQFF. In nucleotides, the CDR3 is TGTGCCAGCAGGGCCGACAGGGATCACTACAATGAGCAGTTCTTC.

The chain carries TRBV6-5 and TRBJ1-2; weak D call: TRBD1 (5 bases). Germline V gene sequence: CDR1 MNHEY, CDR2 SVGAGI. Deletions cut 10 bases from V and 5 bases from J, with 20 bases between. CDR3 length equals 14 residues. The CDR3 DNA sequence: TGTGCCACCTCGACAAGGGGATTGGGGTATGGCTACACCTTC. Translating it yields CATSTRGLGYGYTF.

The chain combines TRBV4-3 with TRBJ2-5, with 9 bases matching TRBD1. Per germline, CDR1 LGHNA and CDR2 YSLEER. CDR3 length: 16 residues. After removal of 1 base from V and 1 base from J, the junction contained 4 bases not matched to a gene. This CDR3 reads CASSQGQGGTQETQYF. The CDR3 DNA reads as TGCGCCAGCAGCCAAGGACAGGGGGGCACCCAAGAGACCCAGTACTTC.

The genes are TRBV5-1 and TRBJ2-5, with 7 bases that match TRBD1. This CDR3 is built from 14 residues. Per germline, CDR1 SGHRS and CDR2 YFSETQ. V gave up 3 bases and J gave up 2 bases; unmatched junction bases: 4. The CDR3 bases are TGCGCCAGCAGCTCGGGACAGCCACAAGAGACCCAGTACTTC. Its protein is CASSSGQPQETQYF.

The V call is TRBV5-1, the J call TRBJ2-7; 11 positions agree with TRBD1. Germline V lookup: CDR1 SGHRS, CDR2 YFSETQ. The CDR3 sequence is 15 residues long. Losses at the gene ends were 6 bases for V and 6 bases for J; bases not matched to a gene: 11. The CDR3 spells CASILVRDRGFEQYF. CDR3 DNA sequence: TGCGCCAGCATCCTCGTCCGGGACAGGGGGTTCGAGCAGTACTTC.

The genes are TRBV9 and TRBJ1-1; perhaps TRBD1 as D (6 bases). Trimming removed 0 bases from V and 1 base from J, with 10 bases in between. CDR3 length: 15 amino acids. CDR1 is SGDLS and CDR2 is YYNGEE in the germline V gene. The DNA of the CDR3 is TGTGCCAGCAGCGTAGAGGGACACCCGAACACTGAAGCTTTCTTT. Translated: CASSVEGHPNTEAFF.

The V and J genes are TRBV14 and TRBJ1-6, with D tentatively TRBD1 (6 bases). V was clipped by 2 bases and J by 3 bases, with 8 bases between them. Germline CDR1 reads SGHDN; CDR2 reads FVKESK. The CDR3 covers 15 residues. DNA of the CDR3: TGTGCCAGCAGCCAAAGGACAGTCTATAATTCACCCCTCCACTTT. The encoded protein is CASSQRTVYNSPLHF.

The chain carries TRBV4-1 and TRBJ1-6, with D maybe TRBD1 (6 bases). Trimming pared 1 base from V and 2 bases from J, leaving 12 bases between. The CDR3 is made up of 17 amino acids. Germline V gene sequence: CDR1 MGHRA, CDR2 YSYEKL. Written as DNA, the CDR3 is TGCGCCAGCAGCCAAGGGGGGCAGGACACCTATAATTCACCCCTCCACTTT. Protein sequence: CASSQGGQDTYNSPLHF.

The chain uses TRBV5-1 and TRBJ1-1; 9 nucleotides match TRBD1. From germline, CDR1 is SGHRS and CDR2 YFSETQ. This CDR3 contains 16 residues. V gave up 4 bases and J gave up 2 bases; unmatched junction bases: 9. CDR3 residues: CASSRQGGRFNTEAFF. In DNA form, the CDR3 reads TGCGCCAGCAGCCGACAGGGGGGTCGCTTTAACACTGAAGCTTTCTTT. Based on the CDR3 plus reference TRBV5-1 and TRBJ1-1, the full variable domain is KAGVTQTPRYLIKTRGQQVTLSCSPISGHRSVSWYQQTPGQGLQFLFEYFSETQRNKGNFPGRFSGRQFSNSRSEMNVSTLELGDSALYLCASSRQGGRFNTEAFFGQGTRLTVV.

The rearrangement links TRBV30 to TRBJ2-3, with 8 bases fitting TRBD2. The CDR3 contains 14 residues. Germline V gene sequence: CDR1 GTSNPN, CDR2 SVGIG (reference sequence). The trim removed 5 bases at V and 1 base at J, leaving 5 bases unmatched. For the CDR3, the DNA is TGTGCCTGGGGGACGGGGGGGGGCACAGATACGCAGTATTTT. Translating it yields CAWGTGGGTDTQYF. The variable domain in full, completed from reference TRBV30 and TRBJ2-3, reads SQTIHQWPATLVQPVGSPLSLECTVEGTSNPNLYWYRQAAGRGLQLLFYSVGIGQISSEVPQNLSASRPQDRQFILSSKKLLLSDSGFYLCAWGTGGGTDTQYFGPGTRLTVL.

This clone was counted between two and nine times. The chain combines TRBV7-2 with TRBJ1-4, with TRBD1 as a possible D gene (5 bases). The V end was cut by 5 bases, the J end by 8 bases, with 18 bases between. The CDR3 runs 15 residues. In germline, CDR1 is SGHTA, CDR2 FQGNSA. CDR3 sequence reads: CASSLGGGDVEKLFF. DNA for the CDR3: TGTGCCAGCAGCCTCGGCGGAGGGGACGTGGAAAAACTGTTTTTT.

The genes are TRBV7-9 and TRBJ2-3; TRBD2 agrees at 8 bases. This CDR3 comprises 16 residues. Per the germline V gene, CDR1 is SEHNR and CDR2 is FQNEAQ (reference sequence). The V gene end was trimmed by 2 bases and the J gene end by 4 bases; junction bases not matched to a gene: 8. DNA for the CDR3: TGTGCCAGCAGCTTACGCGGGGGGCTAGGTTCAGATACGCAGTATTTT. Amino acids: CASSLRGGLGSDTQYF. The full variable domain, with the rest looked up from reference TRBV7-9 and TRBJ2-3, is DTGVSQNPRHKITKRGQNVTFRCDPISEHNRLYWYRQTLGQGPEFLTYFQNEAQLEKSRLLSDRFSAERPKGSFSTLEIQRTEQGDSAMYLCASSLRGGLGSDTQYFGPGTRLTVL.

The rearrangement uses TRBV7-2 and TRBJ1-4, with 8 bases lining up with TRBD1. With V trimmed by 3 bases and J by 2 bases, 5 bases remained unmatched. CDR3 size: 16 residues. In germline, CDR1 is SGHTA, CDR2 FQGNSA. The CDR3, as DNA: TGTGCCAGCAGCTTGTGGAGGACAGGGACTAATGAAAAACTGTTTTTT. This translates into CASSLWRTGTNEKLFF.

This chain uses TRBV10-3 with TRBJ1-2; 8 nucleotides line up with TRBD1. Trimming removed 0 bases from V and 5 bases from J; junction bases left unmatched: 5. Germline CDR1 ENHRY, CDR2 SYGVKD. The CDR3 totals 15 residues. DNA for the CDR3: TGTGCCATCAGTGAGTCCACAGGGGGGAATTATGGCTACACCTTC. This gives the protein CAISESTGGNYGYTF.

CDR3 DNA sequence: TGTGCCACCAGCAGAGATCGCGAGGGAGACGGCTACACCTTC. Translating it yields CATSRDREGDGYTF. The chain recombines TRBV15 with TRBJ1-2; D gene unclear. The CDR3 loop spans 14 amino acids. CDR1 is LNHNV, CDR2 YYDKDF, per germline (reference sequence). Between the trimmed V and J ends, which lost 0 bases and 8 bases, there was a span of 13 bases.

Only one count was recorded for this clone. In nucleotides, the CDR3 is TGTGCCAGCTCTCTACAGGGGGCAGGAGAGACCCAGTACTTC. It codes for CASSLQGAGETQYF. The rearrangement joins TRBV19 to TRBJ2-5; TRBD1 matches 9 bases. The V segment lost 9 bases and the J segment 4 bases; nucleotides outside the gene matches: 9. The CDR3 has 14 residues. CDR1 and CDR2 (germline): LNHDA, SQIVND (reference sequence).